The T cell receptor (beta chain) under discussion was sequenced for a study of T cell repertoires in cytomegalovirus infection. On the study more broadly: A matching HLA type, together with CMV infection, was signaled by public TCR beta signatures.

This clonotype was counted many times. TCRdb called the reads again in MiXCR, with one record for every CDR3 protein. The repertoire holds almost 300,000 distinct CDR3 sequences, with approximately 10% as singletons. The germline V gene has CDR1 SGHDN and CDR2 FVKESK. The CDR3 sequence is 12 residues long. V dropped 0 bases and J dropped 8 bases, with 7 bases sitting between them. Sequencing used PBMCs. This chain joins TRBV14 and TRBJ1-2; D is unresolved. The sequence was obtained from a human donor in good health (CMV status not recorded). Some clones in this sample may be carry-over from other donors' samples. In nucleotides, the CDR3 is TGTGCCAGCAGCCAAGATCCCGGGGGCTACACCTTC. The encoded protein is CASSQDPGGYTF.